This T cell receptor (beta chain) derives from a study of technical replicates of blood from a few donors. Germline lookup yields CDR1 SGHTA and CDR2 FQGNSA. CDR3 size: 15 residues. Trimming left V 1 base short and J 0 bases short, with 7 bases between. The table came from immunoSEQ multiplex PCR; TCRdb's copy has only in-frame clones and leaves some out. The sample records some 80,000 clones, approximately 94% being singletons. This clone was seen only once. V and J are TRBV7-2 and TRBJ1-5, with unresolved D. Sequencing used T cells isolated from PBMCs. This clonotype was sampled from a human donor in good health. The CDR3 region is CASSLERFSNQPQHF. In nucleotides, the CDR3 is TGTGCCAGCAGCTTAGAACGGTTTAGCAATCAGCCCCAGCATTTT.